A single sample gave rise to the 17 T cell receptor beta chains below, sequenced in a study of CD8 T cells in Susac syndrome. With random hexamers, about 0.5 to 1 ug RNA was reverse transcribed. TCRdb itself ran the immunoSEQ multiplex PCR reads through MiXCR, one entry per CDR3 protein. The table includes some 190,000 distinct CDR3 sequences, about 95% detected once. The material sequenced was CD4+ T cells from PBMCs. The receptor set was obtained from a human donor in good health.

The rearrangement uses TRBV2 and TRBJ2-1; TRBD1 aligns across 12 bases. J gave up 4 bases and V 3 bases, and 4 bases lay outside the gene matches. The V gene's germline CDR1 is SNHLY and CDR2 FYNNEI. This CDR3 region has 16 residues. CDR3: CASSDGTGGQYNEQFF. The CDR3 nucleotides read TGTGCCAGCAGTGATGGGACAGGGGGCCAGTACAATGAGCAGTTCTTC.

V is TRBV20-1 and J is TRBJ2-7; 9 bases are a match to TRBD2. This CDR3 region has 13 residues. Germline trimming cut 6 bases from V and 4 bases from J; bases unmatched to any gene: 7. Germline V CDR1 and CDR2: DFQATT, SNEGSKA (reference sequence). CDR3 region: CSAHAGGMYEQYF. For the CDR3, the DNA is TGCAGTGCCCATGCGGGAGGGATGTACGAGCAGTACTTC.

The sample holds one count of this clonotype. This sequence joins TRBV13 and TRBJ2-7, with TRBD2 identical over 10 bases. Germline V gene sequence: CDR1 PRHDT, CDR2 FYEKMQ (reference sequence). Trimming removed 2 bases from V and 5 bases from J; junction bases left unmatched: 6. This CDR3 comprises 15 residues. The CDR3 loop reads CASSLLAGVPNEQYF. As DNA, the CDR3 is TGTGCCAGCAGCTTACTAGCGGGAGTACCCAACGAGCAGTACTTC.

CDR3 sequence (DNA): TGTGCCAGCAGCTTAGTAGCCGGCGAAACCTATGGCTACACCTTC. Encoded protein: CASSLVAGETYGYTF. The J gene is TRBJ1-2, the V gene TRBV7-6; D uncertain. Germline assignment: CDR1 SGHVS and CDR2 FNYEAQ. The CDR3 is 15 amino acids. V was shortened by 1 base and J by 4 bases, with 13 bases between the two germline ends.

CDR3 nucleotide sequence: TGCGCCAGCAGCTGGGGAGGGAACTACGAGCAGTACTTC. Protein product: CASSWGGNYEQYF. The V and J genes are TRBV5-1 and TRBJ2-7; 7 nucleotides agree with TRBD2. The germline V gene encodes CDR1 SGHRS and CDR2 YFSETQ. J was trimmed by 3 bases and V by 3 bases; bases with no gene match: 3. There are 13 residues in the CDR3.

The V call is TRBV27, the J call TRBJ2-1; the D gene is possibly TRBD2 (6 bases). Trimming removed 2 bases from V and 9 bases from J, with 17 bases in between. The CDR3 extends over 15 amino acids. Germline CDR1 is MNHEY and CDR2 is SMNVEV (reference sequence). The CDR3 nucleotides are TGTGCCAGCAGTTTAGAGCGGGTGGTCGCGAGTGAGCAGTTCTTC. Residues: CASSLERVVASEQFF.

This clonotype appeared a few times. The chain links TRBV2 to TRBJ2-1; D is unclear. V was clipped by 5 bases and J by 0 bases, with 5 bases between them. The CDR3 extends over 13 amino acids. CDR1 SNHLY and CDR2 FYNNEI come from the germline V gene. The DNA for the CDR3 is TGTGCCAGCAGTCAGAGCTCCTACAATGAGCAGTTCTTC. Translated, it gives CASSQSSYNEQFF.

The chain recombines TRBV20-1 with TRBJ2-7, with 10 bases identical to TRBD2. Germline lookup yields CDR1 DFQATT and CDR2 SNEGSKA (reference sequence). V shed 3 bases and J 1 base; nucleotides not matched to a gene: 6. This CDR3 comprises 15 residues. This CDR3 reads CSASALAGGSYEQYF. The CDR3 coding sequence is TGCAGTGCTAGTGCCTTAGCGGGAGGTTCCTACGAGCAGTACTTC.

The rearrangement uses TRBV12-3 or TRBV12-4 and TRBJ2-7, with 10 bases matching TRBD1. With 6 bases clipped from V and 1 base from J, the junction kept 12 bases outside the gene matches. The CDR3 is 17 residues long. CDR3 bases: TGTGCCAGCAGCGCCGGGACAGGGGTCGGGAGATCCTACGAGCAGTACTTC. As protein: CASSAGTGVGRSYEQYF.

This rearrangement joins TRBV15 to TRBJ1-1; D is perhaps TRBD1 (6 bases). Germline CDR1 is LNHNV and CDR2 is YYDKDF (reference sequence). This CDR3 has 13 amino acids. V shed 0 bases and J shed 11 bases, with 13 bases lying between them. CDR3 coding DNA: TGTGCCACCAGCAGAGATACAGGACAGTCGGCTTTCTTT. It specifies CATSRDTGQSAFF.

The chain joins TRBV29-1 to TRBJ2-1; TRBD2 aligns across 9 bases. The germline V gene has CDR1 SQVTM and CDR2 ANQGSEA. The trim removed 0 bases at V and 5 bases at J, leaving 5 bases unmatched. This CDR3 region has 15 residues. The CDR3 nucleotides read TGCAGCGTTGAAGAACCGGCGGGAGGGCACAATGAGCAGTTCTTC. Translated, it gives CSVEEPAGGHNEQFF.

The chain recombines TRBV4-3 with TRBJ2-2, with 14 bases aligning to TRBD2. Trimming cost V 4 bases and J 7 bases; bases outside gene matches: 5. Germline CDR1 LGHNA, CDR2 YSLEER. CDR3 length equals 16 residues. The CDR3 loop is CASSPPGLAGVGELFF. DNA of the CDR3: TGCGCCAGCAGCCCACCGGGACTAGCGGGAGTCGGGGAGCTGTTTTTT.

The chain joins TRBV20-1 to TRBJ2-7, with TRBD2 as a possible D gene (6 bases). CDR1 is DFQATT, CDR2 SNEGSKA, per germline (reference sequence). V shed 4 bases and J shed 6 bases, with 16 bases lying between them. The CDR3 consists of 13 residues. The CDR3 DNA reads as TGCAGTGCTAACCCTAGCGAAGGAGGCGAGCAGTACTTC. Amino acid sequence: CSANPSEGGEQYF.

The CDR3 reads CAWSGGPAYGYTF. The DNA for the CDR3 is TGTGCCTGGAGTGGGGGACCGGCCTATGGCTACACCTTC. The rearrangement links TRBV30 to TRBJ1-2, with D maybe TRBD1 (5 bases). This CDR3 has 13 residues. Per the germline V gene, CDR1 is GTSNPN and CDR2 is SVGIG (reference sequence). V was pared by 1 base and J by 4 bases, with 10 bases between.

The chain uses TRBV18 and TRBJ2-3, with a weak D call TRBD1 (5 bases). This CDR3 is built from 16 residues. Trimming stripped 3 bases from V and 5 bases from J, with 18 bases between. Germline CDR1 and CDR2: KGHSH and LQKENI. The CDR3 region has the DNA TGTGCCAGCTCACCGGGGCTTCTACTATACGGAGATACGCAGTATTTT. It specifies CASSPGLLLYGDTQYF.

The chain uses TRBV20-1 and TRBJ2-7; D remains unclear. The CDR3 spans 11 residues. With 3 bases removed from V and 5 bases from J, the gap between germline ends came to 8 bases. Germline values: CDR1 DFQATT, CDR2 SNEGSKA (reference sequence). The CDR3 bases are TGCAGTGCTAGCCCTCGGGACGAGCAGTACTTC. Protein: CSASPRDEQYF.

The genes are TRBV4-2 and TRBJ2-3; D is uncertain. The CDR3 extends over 15 amino acids. Germline loops: CDR1 LGHNA, CDR2 YNFKEQ. V was shortened by 0 bases and J by 2 bases, with 9 bases between the two germline ends. The CDR3 sequence is CASSQEGRDTDTQYF. CDR3 coding DNA: TGTGCCAGCAGCCAAGAGGGCCGTGACACAGATACGCAGTATTTT.